This T cell receptor (beta chain) was sequenced in a study of T cell clusters in autoimmune cytopenias. On this clonotype itself: What it binds is not known.

Findings and caveats of the study: Functional roles of the in silico T cell clusters still await experimental validation. TRB repertoire shifts in secondary cytopenia and chronic lymphocytic leukemia mostly reflected lymphoma, not autoimmunity.

TRB was amplified by touch-down multiplex PCR, primer pools A and B combined. TCRdb re-called the multiplex PCR reads and gives one entry per CDR3 protein, without DNA. This sample's table reports more than 12,000 distinct CDR3 sequences. The CDR3 is 13 residues long. Germline CDR1 and CDR2: LNHDA and SQIVND (reference sequence). TRB was amplified from 250 ng of peripheral blood genomic DNA per sample. The sequenced sample consisted of peripheral blood. This TCR was sampled from a human donor with an autoimmune cytopenia or autoimmune hepatitis (not recorded which). The V gene is TRBV19, the J gene TRBJ2-1; TCRdb gives TRBD1 as the D gene, but with no DNA this cannot be confirmed. The CDR3 region is CASSSRGYNEQFF. The variable domain in full, with the rest retrieved from reference TRBV19 and TRBJ2-1, is DGGITQSPKYLFRKEGQNVTLSCEQNLNHDAMYWYRQDPGQGLRLIYYSQIVNDFQKGDIAEGYSVSREKKESFPLTVTSAQKNPTAFYLCASSSRGYNEQFFGPGTRLTVL.